This TCR beta chain was documented in a study of cytomegalovirus exposure and HLA in healthy donors. Across the whole study: Of several hundred genotyped donors, roughly 86% clustered with self-reported Caucasian donors.

Comments on this clone: The antigen is undetermined.

Whole-study results and caveats: Several top significant clusters appeared, in a later analysis, to be linked to common viral pathogens. According to an earlier analysis, most TCR beta V segments yielded productive rearrangements about 87% or about 30% of the time. Rare sequences made up most TCRs, while some public TCRs were found in many donors.

PCR employed 60 Vbeta and 13 Jbeta primers. Libraries were prepared by immunoSEQ multiplex PCR; TCRdb keeps only in-frame clonotypes and omits some of them. The table lists under 150,000 clones, 75% to 80% of them singletons. Germline CDR1 MRHNA, CDR2 SNTAGT. The CDR3 contains 16 residues. Losses at the gene ends were 6 bases for V and 0 bases for J; bases not matched to a gene: 3. The sequenced material came from PBMCs. The origin of this receptor is a woman in her 50s in good health and CMV-seronegative. The V and J genes are TRBV6-4 and TRBJ2-1; 12 bases are shared with TRBD2. The DNA of the CDR3 is TGTGCCAGCAGCGGACTAGCGGGGAGCTCCTACAATGAGCAGTTCTTC. This codes for CASSGLAGSSYNEQFF.